This T cell receptor (beta chain) was identified during a study of cytomegalovirus exposure and HLA in healthy donors. Turning to the study itself: Previous work identified 100 million or so unique TCR beta sequences from about 179 million T cells.

Study-level points and caveats: Diagnosis of cytomegalovirus status made by the classifier reportedly showed high specificity and sensitivity. A likely sequencing artifact accounted for one observed cluster of highly shared sequence variants.

Primers: 60 Vbeta forward and 13 Jbeta reverse. Here immunoSEQ multiplex PCR was the method, and the copy in TCRdb shows in-frame clones only, minus some. Of 90,000 to 100,000 clones listed, approximately 77% are singletons. This clone has more than one count but fewer than ten. Its antigen is unidentified. Germline lookup yields CDR1 SGHDT and CDR2 YYEEEE. The CDR3 runs to 15 residues. V lost 3 bases and J lost 4, with 16 bases in between. The sequenced material came from PBMCs. This chain joins TRBV5-6 and TRBJ1-2, with a possible D match to TRBD1 (6 bases). The receptor was isolated from a woman between 35 and 50 years old in good health and CMV-seronegative. CDR3 DNA: TGTGCCAGCAGCTCGAAGGGACAACCCTTCTATGGCTACACCTTC. It encodes CASSSKGQPFYGYTF.